The 29 T cell receptor beta chains listed next were all sequenced from one sample in a study of T cell repertoires in ileal Crohn's disease. Sequenced by immunoSEQ multiplex PCR; TCRdb stores in-frame clones only, minus some. In the table there are roughly 9,100 clones, roughly 85% of which are singletons. This sample's time point: neoterminal ileum biopsy at postoperative endoscopy, about 6 months after surgery. Sample: ileal tissue. The receptors derive from an adult with Crohn's disease.

This rearrangement joins TRBV25-1 to TRBJ1-1; D gene ambiguous. Germline values: CDR1 MGHDK, CDR2 SYGVNS. Deletions cut 3 bases from V and 0 bases from J, with 5 bases between. This CDR3 region has 13 residues. The CDR3 sequence is CASSEELNTEAFF. The CDR3 DNA reads as TGTGCCAGCAGTGAGGAGTTGAACACTGAAGCTTTCTTT.

The chain joins TRBV5-5 to TRBJ2-1; TRBD1 matches 9 bases. This CDR3 region has 15 residues. Germline lookup yields CDR1 SGHKS and CDR2 YYEKEE (reference sequence). Trimming at V came to 4 bases and at J to 6 bases, leaving 8 bases not matched to a gene. Written as DNA, the CDR3 is TGTGCCAGCAGCAACGACAGGGGGAAAGGCAATGAGCAGTTCTTC. Translating it yields CASSNDRGKGNEQFF. The variable domain in full, with the rest retrieved from reference TRBV5-5 and TRBJ2-1, is DAGVTQSPTHLIKTRGQQVTLRCSPISGHKSVSWYQQVLGQGPQFIFQYYEKEERGRGNFPDRFSARQFPNYSSELNVNALLLGDSALYLCASSNDRGKGNEQFFGPGTRLTVL.

This rearrangement joins TRBV4-3 to TRBJ2-7; 7 bases are shared with TRBD2. The CDR3 has 15 amino acids. The germline V gene encodes CDR1 LGHNA and CDR2 YSLEER. The J segment lost 4 bases and the V segment lost 0 bases, leaving 6 bases of the junction unmatched. In DNA, the CDR3 is TGCGCCAGCAGCCAAGACAGCGGGGCTACGTACGAGCAGTACTTC. It is translated as CASSQDSGATYEQYF.

This clone appeared a single time. The gene calls are TRBV5-1 and TRBJ2-5, with D unclear. With 4 bases removed from V and 5 bases from J, the gap between germline ends came to 12 bases. CDR1 is SGHRS, CDR2 YFSETQ, per germline. CDR3 size: 13 residues. The CDR3 is CASSPTGRETQYF. In nucleotides, the CDR3 is TGCGCCAGCAGCCCCACGGGTCGGGAGACCCAGTACTTC.

The chain carries TRBV5-1 and TRBJ2-3; 11 nucleotides match TRBD1. Germline V gene lookup returns CDR1 SGHRS and CDR2 YFSETQ. CDR3 length equals 18 residues. Losses at the gene ends were 0 bases for V and 5 bases for J; bases not matched to a gene: 11. The CDR3 spells CASSLANIGTGGKDTQYF. CDR3 coding DNA: TGCGCCAGCAGCTTGGCCAACATTGGGACAGGGGGTAAAGATACGCAGTATTTT.

This clone appeared a few times. CDR3 DNA: TGCGCCAGCAGCCAAGCACAGGGTTCGGACACCATATATTTT. Translated: CASSQAQGSDTIYF. The chain recombines TRBV4-1 with TRBJ1-3; possible D gene TRBD1, 6 bases. CDR1 and CDR2 (germline): MGHRA, YSYEKL. This CDR3 is 14 amino acids long. V was shortened by 1 base and J by 8 bases, with 12 bases between the two germline ends.

The chain uses TRBV5-4 and TRBJ2-7; the D is unclear. Trimming pared 3 bases from V and 1 base from J, leaving 5 bases between. The CDR3 extends over 12 amino acids. Germline V gives CDR1 SGHNT, CDR2 YYREEE (reference sequence). CDR3 region: CASSSESYEQYF. CDR3 DNA sequence: TGTGCCAGCAGCTCCGAGTCCTACGAGCAGTACTTC.

The chain joins TRBV7-9 to TRBJ2-6; the match to TRBD1 covers 7 bases. The CDR3 is made up of 15 amino acids. The germline V gene has CDR1 SEHNR and CDR2 FQNEAQ (reference sequence). The V gene end was trimmed by 8 bases and the J gene end by 2 bases; junction bases not matched to a gene: 6. Here the CDR3 reads CASSDRAAGANVLTF. The CDR3 DNA reads as TGTGCCAGCTCCGACAGGGCAGCTGGGGCCAACGTCCTGACTTTC.

Only one count was recorded for this clone. The rearrangement joins TRBV9 to TRBJ1-1; D gene uncertain. Germline V gene sequence: CDR1 SGDLS, CDR2 YYNGEE. Trimming stripped 0 bases from V and 9 bases from J, with 15 bases between. The length of the CDR3 is 14 residues. The DNA of the CDR3 is TGTGCCAGCAGCGTAGAGGAAGACGGCAGGCAAGCTTTCTTT. It yields the protein CASSVEEDGRQAFF.

This clone was seen more than once but under ten times. The chain combines TRBV6-4 with TRBJ2-3, with 11 bases that match TRBD1. Germline V gene data show CDR1 as MRHNA and CDR2 as SNTAGT. This CDR3 spans 15 amino acids. V shed 4 bases, J shed 3 bases, and the junction held 3 bases outside the gene matches. This CDR3 is CASSAGQGETDTQYF. In nucleotides, the CDR3 is TGTGCCAGCAGTGCGGGACAGGGGGAGACAGATACGCAGTATTTT.

The chain combines TRBV5-3 with TRBJ2-4; D may be TRBD1 (5 bases). TRBV5-3 is placed among ORFs of uncertain function. V shed 8 bases and J shed 0 bases, with 18 bases lying between them. The CDR3 runs to 16 residues. As DNA, the CDR3 is TGTGCCAGGCACAGGACCCTAGGGCTAGCCAAAAACATTCAGTACTTC. It translates to CARHRTLGLAKNIQYF.

The genes are TRBV6-1 and TRBJ2-2; D uncertain. V gave up 4 bases and J gave up 3 bases, with 6 bases separating them. Per germline, CDR1 MNHNS and CDR2 SASEGT. CDR3 length: 13 residues. The CDR3 nucleotides are TGTGCCAGCAGTGTTGGAGACACCGGGGAGCTGTTTTTT. This sequence encodes CASSVGDTGELFF.

The chain joins TRBV9 to TRBJ1-5; D unresolved. Germline V CDR1 and CDR2: SGDLS, YYNGEE. This CDR3 is 13 amino acids long. Trimming removed 7 bases at V and 0 bases at J, with 8 bases between. CDR3 loop: CASGRDSNQPQHF. The DNA for the CDR3 is TGTGCCAGCGGGCGGGATAGCAATCAGCCCCAGCATTTT.

The V call is TRBV11-1, the J call TRBJ2-2; D is unclear. V was trimmed by 1 base and J by 8 bases, leaving 11 bases between them. This CDR3 contains 14 residues. Germline V gene data show CDR1 as SGHAT and CDR2 as FQDESV (reference sequence). CDR3 bases: TGTGCCAGCAGCTTAGTGGCCGAACCAGGGGAGCTGTTTTTT. Its protein product is CASSLVAEPGELFF.

This chain links TRBV6-1 with TRBJ2-1; D is unclear. Trimming cost V 3 bases and J 3 bases, with 9 bases left between them. There are 14 residues in the CDR3. Per the germline V gene, CDR1 is MNHNS and CDR2 is SASEGT. CDR3 region: CASSERFFYNEQFF. CDR3 bases: TGTGCCAGCAGTGAGCGTTTTTTCTACAATGAGCAGTTCTTC.

The chain has TRBV5-4 and TRBJ1-2; 11 bases fit TRBD1. The J segment lost 8 bases and the V segment lost 4 bases, leaving 7 bases of the junction unmatched. Germline CDR1 is SGHNT and CDR2 is YYREEE (reference sequence). There are 14 residues in the CDR3. This chain's CDR3 is CASSPGTGGRGYTF. In DNA, the CDR3 is TGTGCCAGCAGCCCCGGGACAGGGGGTCGCGGCTACACCTTC. The full variable domain, completed using reference TRBV5-4 and TRBJ1-2, is ETGVTQSPTHLIKTRGQQVTLRCSSQSGHNTVSWYQQALGQGPQFIFQYYREEENGRGNFPPRFSGLQFPNYSSELNVNALELDDSALYLCASSPGTGGRGYTFGSGTRLTVV.

The rearrangement uses TRBV7-9 and TRBJ2-6, with D possibly TRBD2 on 6 matching bases. The CDR3 totals 17 residues. Trimming took 1 base from V and 0 from J, leaving 10 bases between them. Germline V lookup: CDR1 SEHNR, CDR2 FQNEAQ (reference sequence). CDR3 loop: CASSLVGGTSGANVLTF. Here the CDR3 DNA reads TGTGCCAGCAGCTTAGTAGGAGGGACCTCTGGGGCCAACGTCCTGACTTTC.

V gene TRBV7-9 combines with J gene TRBJ2-3, with unresolved D. CDR3 length: 11 amino acids. Germline-derived CDR1 and CDR2 are SEHNR and FQNEAQ (reference sequence). The V and J ends lost 4 bases and 4 bases respectively, with 3 bases between them. CDR3: CASSSADTQYF. In nucleotides, the CDR3 is TGTGCCAGCAGCTCGGCAGATACGCAGTATTTT.

The V gene is TRBV5-1, the J gene TRBJ1-1; 7 nucleotides line up with TRBD1. Germline CDR1 reads SGHRS; CDR2 reads YFSETQ. V dropped 4 bases and J dropped 6; count of bases not matched to a gene: 3. The CDR3 extends over 12 amino acids. The CDR3 DNA sequence: TGCGCCAGCAGCGGCGGGACAGCTGAAGCTTTCTTT. Translated: CASSGGTAEAFF.

J is TRBJ2-7 and V is TRBV25-1; 8 positions agree with TRBD2. The CDR3 contains 15 residues. In germline, CDR1 is MGHDK, CDR2 SYGVNS. Trimming took 5 bases from V and 6 from J; bases not matched to a gene: 12. CDR3 sequence: CASSPSGGASREQYF. The DNA of the CDR3 is TGTGCCAGCAGTCCTTCGGGGGGGGCCTCACGCGAGCAGTACTTC.

As DNA, the CDR3 is TGTGCCAGCAGCGGTGCCGGGACTCTAACGTACTACGAGCAGTACTTC. Its translation: CASSGAGTLTYYEQYF. The rearrangement uses TRBV11-2 and TRBJ2-7, with D tentatively TRBD2 (6 bases). The CDR3 is 16 amino acids. CDR1 is SGHAT, CDR2 FQNNGV, per germline. The ends were cut back, 5 bases at V and 3 bases at J, with 20 bases in the middle.

J is TRBJ2-5 and V is TRBV13; 8 nucleotides agree with TRBD2. The trim removed 3 bases at V and 4 bases at J, leaving 4 bases unmatched. CDR1 PRHDT and CDR2 FYEKMQ come from the germline V gene (reference sequence). This CDR3 is built from 14 residues. The CDR3: CASSFAGGAETQYF. The DNA for the CDR3 is TGTGCCAGCAGCTTTGCGGGAGGCGCAGAGACCCAGTACTTC.

This chain links TRBV19 with TRBJ1-1; TRBD1 matches at 8 bases. The CDR3 extends over 17 amino acids. Per germline, CDR1 LNHDA and CDR2 SQIVND (reference sequence). V lost 4 bases and J lost 0; bases outside the gene matches: 10. CDR3 bases: TGTGCCAGTAGTACCCTGACAGGGGCCGGGATGAACACTGAAGCTTTCTTT. Amino acids: CASSTLTGAGMNTEAFF.

In this sample, this clone turned up once. The genes are TRBV5-6 and TRBJ1-2; D is ambiguous. Germline V CDR1 and CDR2: SGHDT, YYEEEE. V lost 6 bases, J lost 6 bases, and 18 bases lay in between. The CDR3 is 14 residues long. The CDR3 DNA is TGTGCCAGCAACCCGGGGAATATGGGCCATGGCTACACCTTC. It yields the protein CASNPGNMGHGYTF.

CDR3 sequence reads: CASSVDPGSYNEQFF. CDR3 nucleotide sequence: TGTGCCAGCAGCGTAGATCCAGGCTCCTACAATGAGCAGTTCTTC. The chain employs TRBV9 and TRBJ2-1; no clear D. The germline V gene has CDR1 SGDLS and CDR2 YYNGEE. The CDR3 covers 15 residues. V was trimmed by 0 bases and J by 0 bases, leaving 7 bases between them.

This clone was seen more than once but under ten times. The chain recombines TRBV19 with TRBJ2-7, with 10 bases identical to TRBD2. This CDR3 spans 16 amino acids. Unmatched junction bases numbered 13, after V lost 5 bases and J lost 6 bases. Germline assignment: CDR1 LNHDA and CDR2 SQIVND (reference sequence). The CDR3 nucleotides are TGTGCCAGTAGTTTCCCCACTAGCGGGAAGCAAGTCGAGCAGTACTTC. Its translation: CASSFPTSGKQVEQYF.

The rearrangement uses TRBV7-2 and TRBJ2-2; 11 nucleotides align to TRBD2. The length of the CDR3 is 16 residues. The J segment lost 6 bases and the V segment lost 4 bases, leaving 7 bases of the junction unmatched. Germline CDR1 SGHTA, CDR2 FQGNSA. The CDR3 DNA reads TGTGCCAGCAGCTCGCTAGCGGGAGGATCCCCCGGGGAGCTGTTTTTT. This codes for CASSSLAGGSPGELFF.

This chain links TRBV29-1 with TRBJ1-3, with 7 bases identical to TRBD1. Germline V lookup: CDR1 SQVTM, CDR2 ANQGSEA. The CDR3 is 13 amino acids. V gave up 3 bases and J gave up 2 bases; unmatched junction bases: 1. The DNA for the CDR3 is TGCAGCGTTGAGACAGGGACTGGAAACACCATATATTTT. Protein sequence: CSVETGTGNTIYF.

The rearrangement uses TRBV6-1 and TRBJ1-2; TRBD1 is a possible D gene (5 bases). The CDR3 is 14 amino acids. Trimming removed 5 bases at V and 2 bases at J, with 12 bases between. CDR1 and CDR2 (germline): MNHNS, SASEGT. The CDR3 protein is CASSQSQGNYGYTF. The CDR3 nucleotides are TGTGCCAGCAGTCAAAGCCAGGGAAACTATGGCTACACCTTC.